This T cell receptor beta chain was recorded in a study of CD8 T cells in ankylosing spondylitis. This clonotype was counted many times. Its antigen remains unidentified. 5'-RACE, quantitative and with molecular barcodes, yielded the TCR beta libraries. A single record per CDR3 protein comes from TCRdb applying MiXCR to the 5' RACE reads. The sample lists around 250,000 distinct CDR3 sequences; about 10% were seen once. The CDR3 extends over 15 amino acids. CDR1 KGHDR and CDR2 SFDVKD come from the germline V gene. V lost 4 bases and J lost 6; bases outside the gene matches: 6. Findings and limits, study-wide: There was a TCR beta motif, made of roughly eight highly homologous variants, that appeared characteristic of ankylosing spondylitis blood. Disease-linked clones proved CD8+ and comparatively uncommon in peripheral blood. Matched ankylosing spondylitis synovial fluid reportedly contained a significantly enriched population of disease-linked clones.

The V gene is TRBV24-1, the J gene TRBJ2-1, with 9 bases identical to TRBD1. The receptor was isolated from a male donor with ankylosing spondylitis or in good health (not recorded which). Source material: blood, either unsorted or a sorted T cell fraction (not recorded which). The CDR3 region is CATSESGQGFNEQFF. In DNA form, the CDR3 reads TGTGCCACCAGTGAGTCGGGACAGGGATTCAATGAGCAGTTCTTC.